The 17 T cell receptor beta chains below come from one sample, sequenced in a study of PD-1 blockade in classical Hodgkin lymphoma. After autologous stem cell transplantation all patients relapsed, and prior brentuximab vedotin exposure differed between cohorts. This table comes from immunoSEQ multiplex PCR, and its TCRdb copy is limited to in-frame clones, with some not included. The repertoire holds about 86,000 clones, with approximately 91% as singletons. Sequencing used peripheral blood mononuclear cells (PBMCs), obtained at baseline. Every receptor here comes from a human donor with classical Hodgkin lymphoma.

This clone was counted a few times. The CDR3 reads CASKKTGDSNQPQHF. CDR3 sequence (DNA): TGCGCCAGCAAAAAGACAGGGGACAGCAATCAGCCCCAGCATTTT. The V call is TRBV5-1, the J call TRBJ1-5, with 8 bases that match TRBD1. This CDR3 has 15 residues. V lost 6 bases, J lost 1 base, and 6 bases stayed unmatched. CDR1 is SGHRS, CDR2 YFSETQ, per germline.

V and J are TRBV19 and TRBJ2-5; D unresolved. Germline assignment: CDR1 LNHDA and CDR2 SQIVND (reference sequence). The CDR3 covers 15 residues. Trimming took 5 bases from V and 0 from J, leaving 13 bases between them. The CDR3 spells CASSETALNQETQYF. Here the CDR3 DNA reads TGTGCCAGTAGTGAAACGGCCCTTAACCAAGAGACCCAGTACTTC.

The V and J genes are TRBV25-1 and TRBJ1-2, with D unclear. Germline V gene lookup returns CDR1 MGHDK and CDR2 SYGVNS. Trimming took 5 bases from V and 5 from J, leaving 15 bases between them. The CDR3 extends over 14 amino acids. The CDR3 region has the DNA TGTGCCAGCAGTCCTGGACCCTCGGGGTATGGCTACACCTTC. It yields the protein CASSPGPSGYGYTF.

The rearrangement links TRBV5-6 to TRBJ1-1; no clear D. The germline V gene encodes CDR1 SGHDT and CDR2 YYEEEE. The CDR3 totals 11 residues. Trimming left V 5 bases short and J 4 bases short, with 6 bases between. CDR3 nucleotide sequence: TGTGCCAGCAGTTCCCCCACTGAAGCTTTCTTT. Its protein is CASSSPTEAFF.

The chain uses TRBV5-1 and TRBJ2-5, with TRBD2 as a possible D gene (6 bases). Germline V gene lookup returns CDR1 SGHRS and CDR2 YFSETQ. Trimming pared 0 bases from V and 5 bases from J, leaving 17 bases between. The CDR3 loop spans 16 amino acids. CDR3 sequence: CASSLGPSGVLETQYF. In DNA, the CDR3 is TGCGCCAGCAGCTTGGGTCCTTCGGGGGTTCTGGAGACCCAGTACTTC.

This rearrangement joins TRBV4-2 to TRBJ1-2; D may be TRBD1 (5 bases). Per germline, CDR1 LGHNA and CDR2 YNFKEQ. V was pared by 0 bases and J by 0 bases, with 11 bases between. The length of the CDR3 is 16 residues. In nucleotides, the CDR3 is TGTGCCAGCAGCCAAGAAGGGACCCAAGCTAACTATGGCTACACCTTC. Translating gives CASSQEGTQANYGYTF.

The J gene is TRBJ2-7, the V gene TRBV4-1, with D maybe TRBD1 (5 bases). V was pared by 3 bases and J by 3 bases, with 12 bases between. The CDR3 spans 14 residues. CDR1 is MGHRA and CDR2 is YSYEKL in the germline V gene. CDR3 amino acids: CASSQAQVDYEQYF. CDR3 nucleotide sequence: TGCGCCAGCAGCCAGGCACAGGTGGACTACGAGCAGTACTTC.

This chain links TRBV7-2 with TRBJ2-1; a weak D match, TRBD2 (6 bases). This CDR3 contains 15 residues. Germline V gene lookup returns CDR1 SGHTA and CDR2 FQGNSA. The V and J ends lost 2 bases and 7 bases respectively, with 15 bases between them. Here the CDR3 DNA reads TGTGCCAGCAGCTTACCCCCGGGACTGCAGAATGAGCAGTTCTTC. This translates into CASSLPPGLQNEQFF.

This CDR3 is CASSSTGGSYNEQFF. CDR3 nucleotide sequence: TGTGCCAGCAGCTCAACAGGGGGCTCCTACAATGAGCAGTTCTTC. The chain carries TRBV7-2 and TRBJ2-1, with 8 bases matching TRBD1. Germline V gene lookup returns CDR1 SGHTA and CDR2 FQGNSA. J lost 0 bases, V lost 4 bases, and 2 bases had no gene match. The CDR3 is made up of 15 amino acids.

The rearrangement joins TRBV9 to TRBJ2-3; D assignment may be TRBD1 or TRBD2 (5 bases each). Germline CDR1 is SGDLS and CDR2 is YYNGEE. Trimming removed 0 bases at V and 1 base at J, with 9 bases between. The CDR3 consists of 15 residues. This CDR3 is CASSVATGRTDTQYF. For the CDR3, the DNA is TGTGCCAGCAGCGTAGCTACGGGGCGCACAGATACGCAGTATTTT.

CDR3 protein: CASAPFGNYGYTF. In DNA form, the CDR3 reads TGTGCCAGCGCCCCTTTTGGTAACTATGGCTACACCTTC. V and J are TRBV7-8 and TRBJ1-2; D call uncertain. The V end lost 8 bases, the J end lost 1 base, and 11 bases lay between the germline ends. The CDR3 contains 13 residues. Germline V lookup: CDR1 SGHVS, CDR2 FQNEAQ.

In its sample, this clone was seen a few times. V and J are TRBV30 and TRBJ2-5, with 7 nucleotides matching TRBD1. J was trimmed by 5 bases and V by 0 bases; bases with no gene match: 21. The CDR3 spans 19 residues. From germline, CDR1 is GTSNPN and CDR2 SVGIG (reference sequence). CDR3 region: CAWSVPDVVGDSPRETQYF. As DNA, the CDR3 is TGTGCCTGGAGTGTTCCAGACGTCGTCGGGGACAGTCCCCGGGAGACCCAGTACTTC.

This clone was seen only once. The CDR3 spells CASSFSGSAGEQYF. CDR3 DNA: TGTGCCAGCAGTTTCAGCGGGAGCGCGGGTGAGCAGTACTTC. The chain couples TRBV6-5 to TRBJ2-7; TRBD2 matches at 8 bases. Trimming took 4 bases from V and 7 from J; bases not matched to a gene: 9. This CDR3 contains 14 residues. Germline V gene sequence: CDR1 MNHEY, CDR2 SVGAGI.

Only a few counts were recorded for this clone. The chain couples TRBV2 to TRBJ2-7; D remains unclear. This CDR3 is 12 amino acids long. V was shortened by 1 base and J by 5 bases, with 6 bases between the two germline ends. Germline V gene data show CDR1 as SNHLY and CDR2 as FYNNEI. Here the CDR3 reads CASSEGENEQYF. The CDR3 DNA reads as TGTGCCAGCAGTGAAGGAGAGAACGAGCAGTACTTC. Using reference TRBV2 and TRBJ2-7 for the parts outside the CDR3, the full variable domain is EPEVTQTPSHQVTQMGQEVILRCVPISNHLYFYWYRQILGQKVEFLVSFYNNEISEKSEIFDDQFSVERPDGSNFTLKIRSTKLEDSAMYFCASSEGENEQYFGPGTRLTVT.

CDR3 amino acids: CASSPLAGTAETQYF. The CDR3 DNA reads TGTGCCAGCTCACCACTTGCAGGGACTGCGGAGACCCAGTACTTC. V gene TRBV18 combines with J gene TRBJ2-5; a weak D match, TRBD2 (6 bases). CDR1 and CDR2 from the germline V gene are KGHSH and LQKENI. With 1 base removed from V and 5 bases from J, the gap between germline ends came to 14 bases. The CDR3 totals 15 residues.

This chain links TRBV11-2 with TRBJ1-1; tentative D call: TRBD1 (5 bases). The CDR3 is 13 residues long. Germline V gene data show CDR1 as SGHAT and CDR2 as FQNNGV. Trimming left V 1 base short and J 10 bases short, with 13 bases between. The CDR3 sequence: CASSLGRAGPAFF. CDR3 sequence (DNA): TGTGCCAGCAGCTTAGGCCGGGCAGGGCCAGCTTTCTTT.

V and J are TRBV19 and TRBJ1-2, with D perhaps matching TRBD1 (5 bases). The CDR3 length is 16 residues. Trimming removed 0 bases from V and 4 bases from J, with 15 bases in between. CDR1 is LNHDA and CDR2 is SQIVND in the germline V gene (reference sequence). The CDR3 spells CASSIESGITGYGYTF. In DNA form, the CDR3 reads TGTGCCAGTAGTATAGAGTCGGGAATTACAGGCTATGGCTACACCTTC.